This TCR beta chain derives from a study of type 1 regulatory T cells. On the study more broadly: T-allo10 is a Tr1-enriched, alloantigen-specific CD4 T cell product made in vitro.

TCRdb called the reads again in MiXCR, with one record for every CDR3 protein. The table records over 90,000 distinct CDR3 sequences, about 28% of them present only once. The TCR comes from a human donor in good health. Material for sequencing was CD4+ T cells, either the whole sample or a sorted fraction (not recorded which).

CDR3 residues: CSASPPGTNTGELFF. CDR3 nucleotide sequence: TGCAGTGCTTCCCCCCCGGGTACGAACACCGGGGAGCTGTTTTTT. This chain joins TRBV20-1 and TRBJ2-2, with D unclear. The V gene's germline CDR1 is DFQATT and CDR2 SNEGSKA (reference sequence). This CDR3 contains 15 residues. V was pared by 5 bases and J by 0 bases, with 13 bases between.